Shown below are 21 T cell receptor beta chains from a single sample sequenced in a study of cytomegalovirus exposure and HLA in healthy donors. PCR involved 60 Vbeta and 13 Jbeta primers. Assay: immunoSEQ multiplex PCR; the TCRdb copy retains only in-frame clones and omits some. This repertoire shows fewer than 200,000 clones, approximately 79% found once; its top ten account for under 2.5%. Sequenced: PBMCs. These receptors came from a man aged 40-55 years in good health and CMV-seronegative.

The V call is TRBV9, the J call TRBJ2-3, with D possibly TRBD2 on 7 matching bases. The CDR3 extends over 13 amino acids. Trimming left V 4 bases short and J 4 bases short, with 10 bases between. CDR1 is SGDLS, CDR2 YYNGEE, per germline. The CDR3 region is CASSPGGPDTQYF. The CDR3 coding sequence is TGTGCCAGCAGCCCCGGGGGGCCAGATACGCAGTATTTT.

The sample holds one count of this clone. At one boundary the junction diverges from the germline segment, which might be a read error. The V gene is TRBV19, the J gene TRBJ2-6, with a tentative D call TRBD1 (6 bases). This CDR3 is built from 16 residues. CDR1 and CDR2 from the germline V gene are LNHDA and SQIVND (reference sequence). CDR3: CASRDSGVPGANGLTF. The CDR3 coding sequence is TGTGCCAGTAGGGACAGCGGAGTCCCTGGGGCCAACGGCCTGACTTTC.

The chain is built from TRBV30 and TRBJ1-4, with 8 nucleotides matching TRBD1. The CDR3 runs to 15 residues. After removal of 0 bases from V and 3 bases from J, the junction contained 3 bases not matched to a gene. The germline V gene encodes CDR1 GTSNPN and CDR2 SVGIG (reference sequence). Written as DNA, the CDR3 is TGTGCCTGGAGTGTCCCGACAGGGGCTAATGAAAAACTGTTTTTT. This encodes CAWSVPTGANEKLFF.

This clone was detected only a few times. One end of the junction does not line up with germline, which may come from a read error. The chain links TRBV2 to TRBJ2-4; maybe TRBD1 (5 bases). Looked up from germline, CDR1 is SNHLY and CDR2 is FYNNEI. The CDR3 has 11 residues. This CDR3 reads CATAQENIQYF. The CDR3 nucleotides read TGCGCGACAGCCCAGGAAAACATTCAGTACTTC.

The CDR3 spells CASSADRGDTEAFF. The DNA of the CDR3 is TGTGCCAGCAGCGCCGACAGGGGGGACACTGAAGCTTTCTTT. The chain couples TRBV6-4 to TRBJ1-1; 9 bases are shared with TRBD1. The CDR3 extends over 14 amino acids. V shed 6 bases and J 3 bases; nucleotides not matched to a gene: 5. Per the germline V gene, CDR1 is MRHNA and CDR2 is SNTAGT.

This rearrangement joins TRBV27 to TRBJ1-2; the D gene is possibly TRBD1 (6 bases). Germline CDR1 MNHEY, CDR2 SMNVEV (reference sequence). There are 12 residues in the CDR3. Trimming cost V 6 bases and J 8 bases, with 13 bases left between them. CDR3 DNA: TGTGCCAGCAGCCAACAGGGCTTCGGCTACACCTTC. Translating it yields CASSQQGFGYTF.

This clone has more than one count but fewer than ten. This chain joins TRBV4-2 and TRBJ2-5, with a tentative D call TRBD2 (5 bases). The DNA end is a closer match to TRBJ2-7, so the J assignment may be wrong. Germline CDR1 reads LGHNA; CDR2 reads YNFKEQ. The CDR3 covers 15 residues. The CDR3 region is CASSQEWTGSYEQYF. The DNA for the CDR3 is TGTGCCAGCAGCCAAGAGTGGACTGGGAGCTACGAGCAGTACTTC.

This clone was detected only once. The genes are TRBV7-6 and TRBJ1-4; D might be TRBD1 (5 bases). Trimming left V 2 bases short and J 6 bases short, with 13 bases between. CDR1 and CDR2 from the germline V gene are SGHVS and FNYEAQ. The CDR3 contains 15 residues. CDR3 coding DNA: TGTGCCAGCAGCTTAAATGCAGGGAGGGATGAAAAACTGTTTTTT. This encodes CASSLNAGRDEKLFF. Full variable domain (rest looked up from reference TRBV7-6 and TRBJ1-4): GAGVSQSPRYKVTKRGQDVALRCDPISGHVSLYWYRQALGQGPEFLTYFNYEAQQDKSGLPNDRFSAERPEGSISTLTIQRTEQRDSAMYRCASSLNAGRDEKLFFGSGTQLSVL.

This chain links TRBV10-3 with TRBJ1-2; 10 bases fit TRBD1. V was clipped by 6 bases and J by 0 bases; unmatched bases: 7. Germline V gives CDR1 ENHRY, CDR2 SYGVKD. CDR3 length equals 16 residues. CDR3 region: CAISAGTGVTNYGYTF. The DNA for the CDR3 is TGTGCCATCAGCGCCGGGACAGGGGTTACTAACTATGGCTACACCTTC.

The CDR3 reads CASSLLAKNIQYF. The DNA for the CDR3 is TGTGCCAGCAGTCTGTTAGCCAAAAACATTCAGTACTTC. This rearrangement joins TRBV6-1 to TRBJ2-4, with D uncertain. CDR1 MNHNS and CDR2 SASEGT come from the germline V gene. CDR3 length: 13 amino acids. Trimming removed 5 bases at V and 0 bases at J, with 5 bases between.

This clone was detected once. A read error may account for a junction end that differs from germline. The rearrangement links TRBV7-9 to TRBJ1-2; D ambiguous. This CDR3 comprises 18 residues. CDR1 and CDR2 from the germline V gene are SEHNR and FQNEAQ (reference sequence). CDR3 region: CSSSHVFSGDQANYGYTF. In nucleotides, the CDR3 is TGTTCCAGCAGCCACGTCTTTTCGGGTGATCAAGCTAACTATGGCTACACCTTC. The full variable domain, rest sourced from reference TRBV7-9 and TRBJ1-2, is DTGVSQNPRHKITKRGQNVTFRCDPISEHNRLYWYRQTLGQGPEFLTYFQNEAQLEKSRLLSDRFSAERPKGSFSTLEIQRTEQGDSAMYLCSSSHVFSGDQANYGYTFGSGTRLTVV.

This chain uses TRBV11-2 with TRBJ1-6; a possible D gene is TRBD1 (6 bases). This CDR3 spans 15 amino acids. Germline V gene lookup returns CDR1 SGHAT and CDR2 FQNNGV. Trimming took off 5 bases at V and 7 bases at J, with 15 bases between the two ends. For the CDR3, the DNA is TGTGCCAGCAGCCCGCAGACAGGCCCCAATTCACCCCTCCACTTT. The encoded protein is CASSPQTGPNSPLHF.

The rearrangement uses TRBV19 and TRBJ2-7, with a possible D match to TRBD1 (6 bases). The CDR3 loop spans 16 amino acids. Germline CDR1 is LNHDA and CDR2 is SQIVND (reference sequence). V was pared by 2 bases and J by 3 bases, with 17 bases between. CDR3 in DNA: TGTGCCAGTAGTATATCCAGGGACACGTGGGTCTACGAGCAGTACTTC. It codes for CASSISRDTWVYEQYF.

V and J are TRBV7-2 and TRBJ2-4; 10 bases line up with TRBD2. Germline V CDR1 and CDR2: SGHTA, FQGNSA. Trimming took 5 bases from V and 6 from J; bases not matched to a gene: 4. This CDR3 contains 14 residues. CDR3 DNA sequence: TGTGCCAGCAGCCCCTGGACTAGCGGAAACATTCAGTACTTC. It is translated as CASSPWTSGNIQYF.

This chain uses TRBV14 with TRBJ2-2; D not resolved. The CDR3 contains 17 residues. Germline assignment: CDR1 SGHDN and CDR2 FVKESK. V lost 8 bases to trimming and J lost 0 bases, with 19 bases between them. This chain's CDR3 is CASGRNTASANTGELFF. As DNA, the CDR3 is TGTGCCAGCGGCCGGAATACAGCCTCCGCGAACACCGGGGAGCTGTTTTTT.

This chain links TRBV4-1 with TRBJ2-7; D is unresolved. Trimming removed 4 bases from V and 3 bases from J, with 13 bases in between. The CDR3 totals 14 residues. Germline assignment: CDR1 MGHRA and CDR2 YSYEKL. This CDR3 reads CASSPTLGVYEQYF. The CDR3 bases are TGCGCCAGCAGCCCCACCTTGGGCGTCTACGAGCAGTACTTC.

The CDR3 region is CASSASGVTGGYTF. The CDR3 DNA reads TGTGCCAGCAGCGCTAGCGGGGTAACGGGTGGCTACACCTTC. The chain joins TRBV6-5 to TRBJ1-2; D gene unclear. There are 14 residues in the CDR3. The ends were cut back, 6 bases at V and 7 bases at J, with 18 bases in the middle. Germline assignment: CDR1 MNHEY and CDR2 SVGAGI.

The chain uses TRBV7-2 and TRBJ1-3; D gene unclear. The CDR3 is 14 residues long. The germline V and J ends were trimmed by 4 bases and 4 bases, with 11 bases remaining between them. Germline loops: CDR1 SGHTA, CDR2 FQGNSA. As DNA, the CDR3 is TGTGCCAGCAGCTCTACAGCATTCGGAAACACCATATATTTT. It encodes CASSSTAFGNTIYF.

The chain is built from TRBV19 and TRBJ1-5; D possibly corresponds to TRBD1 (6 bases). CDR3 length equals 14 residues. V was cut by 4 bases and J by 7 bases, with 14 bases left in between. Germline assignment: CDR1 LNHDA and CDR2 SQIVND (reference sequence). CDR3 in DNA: TGTGCCAGTAGTACTACAGGGCAGGGACAGCCCCAGCATTTT. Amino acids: CASSTTGQGQPQHF.

The CDR3: CASSYQGGAYEQYF. CDR3 bases: TGCGCCAGCAGCTACCAGGGGGGAGCCTACGAGCAGTACTTC. The chain employs TRBV5-1 and TRBJ2-5, with a tentative D call TRBD1 (7 bases). The DNA end is more similar to TRBJ2-7, so the J call may be wrong. Germline lookup yields CDR1 SGHRS and CDR2 YFSETQ. The CDR3 has 14 amino acids.

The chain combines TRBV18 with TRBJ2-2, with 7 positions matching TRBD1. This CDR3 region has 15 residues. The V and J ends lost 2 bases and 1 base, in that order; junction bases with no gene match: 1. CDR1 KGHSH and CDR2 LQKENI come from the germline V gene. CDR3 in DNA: TGTGCCAGCTCACCAAGGACAGGGAACACCGGGGAGCTGTTTTTT. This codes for CASSPRTGNTGELFF.